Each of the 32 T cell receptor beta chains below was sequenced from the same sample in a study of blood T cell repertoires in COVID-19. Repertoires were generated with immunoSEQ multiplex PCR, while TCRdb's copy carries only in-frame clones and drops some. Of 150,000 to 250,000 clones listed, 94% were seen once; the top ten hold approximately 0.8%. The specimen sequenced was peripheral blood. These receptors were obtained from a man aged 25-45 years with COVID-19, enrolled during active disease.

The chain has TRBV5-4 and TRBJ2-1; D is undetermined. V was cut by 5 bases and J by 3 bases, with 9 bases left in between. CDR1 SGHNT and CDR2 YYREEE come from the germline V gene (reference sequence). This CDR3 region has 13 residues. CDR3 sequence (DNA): TGTGCCAGCAGGCTACAGAGCTACAATGAGCAGTTCTTC. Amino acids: CASRLQSYNEQFF.

The DNA of the CDR3 is TGTGCCAGCAGTTCTGGGCAGTTCAATCAGCCCCAGCATTTT. Translation gives CASSSGQFNQPQHF. The genes are TRBV6-5 and TRBJ1-5; D unresolved. The CDR3 totals 14 residues. V lost 4 bases and J lost 3, with 10 bases in between. Germline V CDR1 and CDR2: MNHEY, SVGAGI.

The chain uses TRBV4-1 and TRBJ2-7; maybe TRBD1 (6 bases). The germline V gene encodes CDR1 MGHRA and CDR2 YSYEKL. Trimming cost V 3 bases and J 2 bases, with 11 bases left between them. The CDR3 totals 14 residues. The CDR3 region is CASSHKDRPYEQYF. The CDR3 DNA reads TGCGCCAGCAGCCATAAGGACAGACCCTACGAGCAGTACTTC.

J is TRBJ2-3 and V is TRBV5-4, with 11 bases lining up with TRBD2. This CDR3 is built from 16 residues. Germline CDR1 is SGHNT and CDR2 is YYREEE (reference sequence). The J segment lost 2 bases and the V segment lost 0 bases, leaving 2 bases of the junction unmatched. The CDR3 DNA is TGTGCCAGCAGCTTGGTTAGCGGGGGGGTCACAGATACGCAGTATTTT. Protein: CASSLVSGGVTDTQYF.

This chain's CDR3 is CASSLRGAGVYTF. Written as DNA, the CDR3 is TGTGCCAGCAGTTTACGAGGGGCGGGAGTCTACACCTTC. This sequence joins TRBV27 and TRBJ1-2; perhaps TRBD1 as D (5 bases). Trimming removed 2 bases from V and 10 bases from J, with 14 bases in between. This CDR3 is 13 amino acids long. Germline-derived CDR1 and CDR2 are MNHEY and SMNVEV (reference sequence).

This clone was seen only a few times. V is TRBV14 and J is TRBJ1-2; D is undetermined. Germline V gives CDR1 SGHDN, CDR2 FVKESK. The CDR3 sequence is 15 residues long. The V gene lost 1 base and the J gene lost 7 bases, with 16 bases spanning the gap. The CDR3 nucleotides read TGTGCCAGCAGCCAAGTGTTGGGGAGCAGCAGTGGCTACACCTTC. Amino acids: CASSQVLGSSSGYTF.

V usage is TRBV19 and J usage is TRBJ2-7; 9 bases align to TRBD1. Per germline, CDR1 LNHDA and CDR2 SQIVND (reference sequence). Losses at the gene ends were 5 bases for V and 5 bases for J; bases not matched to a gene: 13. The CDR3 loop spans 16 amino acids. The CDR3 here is CASSSPFRDRVNEQYF. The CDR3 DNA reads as TGTGCCAGTAGTTCTCCTTTCCGGGACAGGGTCAACGAGCAGTACTTC.

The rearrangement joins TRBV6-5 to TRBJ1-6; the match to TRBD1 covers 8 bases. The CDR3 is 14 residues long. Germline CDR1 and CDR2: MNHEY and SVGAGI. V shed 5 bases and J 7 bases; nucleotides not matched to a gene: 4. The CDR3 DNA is TGTGCCAGCAGTAGAAACAGGGGGAATTCACCCCTCCACTTT. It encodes CASSRNRGNSPLHF.

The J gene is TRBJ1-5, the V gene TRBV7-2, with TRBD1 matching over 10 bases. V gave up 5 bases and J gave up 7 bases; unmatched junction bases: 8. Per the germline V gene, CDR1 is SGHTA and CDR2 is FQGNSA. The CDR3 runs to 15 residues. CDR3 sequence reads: CASSPDRGLGQPQHF. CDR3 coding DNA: TGTGCCAGCAGCCCAGACAGGGGGCTAGGCCAGCCCCAGCATTTT.

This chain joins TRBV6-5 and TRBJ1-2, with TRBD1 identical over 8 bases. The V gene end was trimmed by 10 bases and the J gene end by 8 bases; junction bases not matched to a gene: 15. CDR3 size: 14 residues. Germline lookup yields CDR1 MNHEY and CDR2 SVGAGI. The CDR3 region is CATGPLDRAHGYTF. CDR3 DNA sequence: TGTGCCACTGGTCCCCTGGACAGGGCTCACGGCTACACCTTC.

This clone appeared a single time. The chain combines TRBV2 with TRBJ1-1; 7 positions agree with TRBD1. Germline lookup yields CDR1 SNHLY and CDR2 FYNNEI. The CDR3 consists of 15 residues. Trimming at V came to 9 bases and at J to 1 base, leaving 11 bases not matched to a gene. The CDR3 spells CARAQGPSTNTEAFF. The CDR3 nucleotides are TGTGCCAGGGCACAGGGGCCATCGACGAACACTGAAGCTTTCTTT. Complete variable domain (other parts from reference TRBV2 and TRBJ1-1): EPEVTQTPSHQVTQMGQEVILRCVPISNHLYFYWYRQILGQKVEFLVSFYNNEISEKSEIFDDQFSVERPDGSNFTLKIRSTKLEDSAMYFCARAQGPSTNTEAFFGQGTRLTVV.

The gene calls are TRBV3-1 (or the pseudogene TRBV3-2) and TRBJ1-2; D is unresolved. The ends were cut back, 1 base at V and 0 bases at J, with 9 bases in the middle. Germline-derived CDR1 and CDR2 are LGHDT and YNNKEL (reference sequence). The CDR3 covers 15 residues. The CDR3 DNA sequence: TGTGCCAGCAGCCAAGTGGGCAGCTCTAACTATGGCTACACCTTC. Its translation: CASSQVGSSNYGYTF.

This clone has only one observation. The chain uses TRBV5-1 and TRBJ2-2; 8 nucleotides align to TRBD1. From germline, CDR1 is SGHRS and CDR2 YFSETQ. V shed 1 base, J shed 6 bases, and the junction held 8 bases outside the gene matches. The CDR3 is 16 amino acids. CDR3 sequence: CASSLLAGGLPGELFF. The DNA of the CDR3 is TGCGCCAGCAGCTTGTTGGCAGGGGGCCTACCCGGGGAGCTGTTTTTT.

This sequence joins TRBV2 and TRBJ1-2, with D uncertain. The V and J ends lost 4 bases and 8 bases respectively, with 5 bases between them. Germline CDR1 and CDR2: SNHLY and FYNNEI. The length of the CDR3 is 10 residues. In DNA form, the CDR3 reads TGTGCCAGCAGTGTCGGGGGCTACACCTTC. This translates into CASSVGGYTF.

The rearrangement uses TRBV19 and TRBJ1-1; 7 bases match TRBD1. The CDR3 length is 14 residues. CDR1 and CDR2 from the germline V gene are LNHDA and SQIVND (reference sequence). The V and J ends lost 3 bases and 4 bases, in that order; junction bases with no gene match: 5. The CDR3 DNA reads TGTGCCAGTAGTATCGCGGCAGGGGGCACTGAAGCTTTCTTT. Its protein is CASSIAAGGTEAFF.

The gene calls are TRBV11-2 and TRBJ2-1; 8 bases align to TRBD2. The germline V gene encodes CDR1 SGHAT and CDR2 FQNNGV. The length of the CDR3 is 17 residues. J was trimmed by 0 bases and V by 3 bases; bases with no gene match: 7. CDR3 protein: CASSFHSGGLSYNEQFF. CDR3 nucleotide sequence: TGTGCCAGCAGCTTCCACAGCGGGGGTCTCTCCTACAATGAGCAGTTCTTC.

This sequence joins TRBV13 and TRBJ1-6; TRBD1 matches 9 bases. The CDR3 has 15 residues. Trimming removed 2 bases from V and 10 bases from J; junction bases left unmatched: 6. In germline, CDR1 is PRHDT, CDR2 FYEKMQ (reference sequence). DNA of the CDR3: TGTGCCAGCAGCTTAAAGGGACAGGGTGACTCACCCCTCCACTTT. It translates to CASSLKGQGDSPLHF.

The CDR3 DNA reads TGTGCCAGCAGCTTAGGGGGGGACAGGGTAGATGGCTACACCTTC. Residues: CASSLGGDRVDGYTF. The chain joins TRBV11-2 to TRBJ1-2; 9 bases map to TRBD1. With V trimmed by 1 base and J by 6 bases, 6 bases remained unmatched. The CDR3 consists of 15 residues. The germline V gene encodes CDR1 SGHAT and CDR2 FQNNGV. Combining the CDR3 with reference TRBV11-2 and TRBJ1-2 gives the whole variable domain EAGVAQSPRYKIIEKRQSVAFWCNPISGHATLYWYQQILGQGPKLLIQFQNNGVVDDSQLPKDRFSAERLKGVDSTLKIQPAKLEDSAVYLCASSLGGDRVDGYTFGSGTRLTVV.

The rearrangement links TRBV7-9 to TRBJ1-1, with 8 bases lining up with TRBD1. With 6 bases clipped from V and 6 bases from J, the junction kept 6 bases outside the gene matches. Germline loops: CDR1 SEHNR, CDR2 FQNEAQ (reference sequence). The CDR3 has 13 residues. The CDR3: CASSSSGGSEAFF. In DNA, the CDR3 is TGTGCCAGCAGTTCTTCAGGGGGCTCTGAAGCTTTCTTT.

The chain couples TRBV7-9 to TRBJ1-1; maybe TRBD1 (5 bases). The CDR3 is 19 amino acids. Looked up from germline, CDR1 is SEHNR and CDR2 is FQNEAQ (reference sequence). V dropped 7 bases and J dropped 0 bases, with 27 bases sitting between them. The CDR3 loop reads CASTPPGGGSDNMNTEAFF. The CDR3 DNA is TGTGCCAGCACCCCCCCTGGCGGGGGTTCCGACAATATGAACACTGAAGCTTTCTTT.

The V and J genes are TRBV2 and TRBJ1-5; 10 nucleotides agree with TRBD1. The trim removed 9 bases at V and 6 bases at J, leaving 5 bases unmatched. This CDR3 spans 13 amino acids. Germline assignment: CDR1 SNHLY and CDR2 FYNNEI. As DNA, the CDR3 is TGTGCCAGAACCGGGACAGGGGTTCAGCCCCAGCATTTT. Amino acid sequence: CARTGTGVQPQHF.

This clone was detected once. The CDR3 protein is CASSYTEDRGETQYF. The CDR3 nucleotides read TGTGCCAGCAGTTACACAGAGGACAGGGGGGAGACCCAGTACTTC. V gene TRBV6-5 combines with J gene TRBJ2-5; 10 positions match TRBD1. The germline V gene encodes CDR1 MNHEY and CDR2 SVGAGI. The CDR3 loop spans 15 amino acids. The V gene end was trimmed by 2 bases and the J gene end by 5 bases; junction bases not matched to a gene: 5.

The CDR3 spells CSVGVGQGATDTQYF. The DNA of the CDR3 is TGCAGCGTCGGCGTAGGGCAGGGTGCGACAGATACGCAGTATTTT. This chain connects TRBV29-1 to TRBJ2-3, with D perhaps matching TRBD1 (5 bases). The CDR3 is 15 residues long. CDR1 is SQVTM, CDR2 ANQGSEA, per germline. The V end was cut by 6 bases, the J end by 3 bases, with 19 bases between.

CDR3 coding DNA: TGTGCCAGCAGCTTTAAGGGGGAGTATACGCAGTATTTT. Translated: CASSFKGEYTQYF. The chain has TRBV7-3 and TRBJ2-3; tentative D call: TRBD1 (6 bases). The germline V and J ends were trimmed by 3 bases and 7 bases, with 11 bases remaining between them. Germline V CDR1 and CDR2: SGHTA, FQGTGA. The CDR3 runs 13 residues.

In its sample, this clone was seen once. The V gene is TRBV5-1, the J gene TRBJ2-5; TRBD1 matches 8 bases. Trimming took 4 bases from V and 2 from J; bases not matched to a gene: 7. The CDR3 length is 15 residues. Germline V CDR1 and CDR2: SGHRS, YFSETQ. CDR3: CASSIGQGGQETQYF. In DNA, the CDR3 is TGCGCCAGCAGCATAGGACAGGGAGGACAAGAGACCCAGTACTTC.

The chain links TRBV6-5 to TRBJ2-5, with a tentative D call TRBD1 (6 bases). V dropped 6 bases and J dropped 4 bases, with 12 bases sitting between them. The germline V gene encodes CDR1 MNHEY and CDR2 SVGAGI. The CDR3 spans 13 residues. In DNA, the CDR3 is TGTGCCAGCAGGCAACAGGGTAGAGAGACCCAGTACTTC. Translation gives CASRQQGRETQYF.

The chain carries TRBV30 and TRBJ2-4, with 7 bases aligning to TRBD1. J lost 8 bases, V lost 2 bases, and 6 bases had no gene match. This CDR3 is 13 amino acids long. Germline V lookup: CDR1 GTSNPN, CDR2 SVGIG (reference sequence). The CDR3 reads CAWSIVDRDIQYF. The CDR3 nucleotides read TGTGCCTGGAGTATCGTCGACAGGGACATTCAGTACTTC.

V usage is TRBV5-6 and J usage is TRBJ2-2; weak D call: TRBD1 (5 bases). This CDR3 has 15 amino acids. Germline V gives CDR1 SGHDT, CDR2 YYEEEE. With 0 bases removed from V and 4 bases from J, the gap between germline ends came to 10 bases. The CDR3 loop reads CASSLGQGITGELFF. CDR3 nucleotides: TGTGCCAGCAGCTTGGGGCAGGGTATCACCGGGGAGCTGTTTTTT.

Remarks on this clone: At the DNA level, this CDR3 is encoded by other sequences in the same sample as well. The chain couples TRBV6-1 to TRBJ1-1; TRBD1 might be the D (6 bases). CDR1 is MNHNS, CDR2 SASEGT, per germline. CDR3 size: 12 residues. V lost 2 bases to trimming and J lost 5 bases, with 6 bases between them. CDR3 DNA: TGTGCCAGCAGTGAAAGGGGGACTGAAGCTTTCTTT. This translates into CASSERGTEAFF.

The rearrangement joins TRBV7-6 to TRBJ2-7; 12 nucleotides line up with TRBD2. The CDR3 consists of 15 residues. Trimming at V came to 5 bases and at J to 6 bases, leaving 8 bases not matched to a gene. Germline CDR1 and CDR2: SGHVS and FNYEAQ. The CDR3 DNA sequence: TGTGCCAGCAGCGCATCTAGCGGGGGGGCGTTCGAGCAGTACTTC. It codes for CASSASSGGAFEQYF.

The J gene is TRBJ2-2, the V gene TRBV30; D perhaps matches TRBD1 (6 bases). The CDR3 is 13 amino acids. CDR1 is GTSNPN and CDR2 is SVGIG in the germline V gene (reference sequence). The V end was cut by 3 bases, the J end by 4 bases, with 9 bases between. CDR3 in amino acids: CAWRDSGTGELFF. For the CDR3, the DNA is TGTGCCTGGAGGGACAGTGGCACCGGGGAGCTGTTTTTT.

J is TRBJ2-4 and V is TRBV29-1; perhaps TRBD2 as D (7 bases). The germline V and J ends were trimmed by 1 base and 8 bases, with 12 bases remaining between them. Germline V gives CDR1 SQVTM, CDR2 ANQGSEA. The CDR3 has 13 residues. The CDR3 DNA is TGCAGCGTTGAAGTAGGGGGGGAGGACATTCAGTACTTC. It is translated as CSVEVGGEDIQYF.